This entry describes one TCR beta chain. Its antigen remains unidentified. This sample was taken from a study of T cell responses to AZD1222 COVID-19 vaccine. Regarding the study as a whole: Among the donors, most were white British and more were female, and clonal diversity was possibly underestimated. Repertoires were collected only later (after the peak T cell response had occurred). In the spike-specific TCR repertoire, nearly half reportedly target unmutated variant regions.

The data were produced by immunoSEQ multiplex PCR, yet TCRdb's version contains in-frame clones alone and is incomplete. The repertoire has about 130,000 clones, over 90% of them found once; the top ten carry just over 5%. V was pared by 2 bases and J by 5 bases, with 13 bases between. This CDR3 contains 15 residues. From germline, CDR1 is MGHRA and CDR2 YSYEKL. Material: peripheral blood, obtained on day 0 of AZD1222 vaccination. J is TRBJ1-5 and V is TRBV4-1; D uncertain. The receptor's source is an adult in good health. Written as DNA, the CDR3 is TGCGCCAGCAGCCAATCTGGACGGGAAGATCAGCCCCAGCATTTT. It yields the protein CASSQSGREDQPQHF.